A single sample is the source of the 11 T cell receptor beta chains below, sequenced in a study of T cells in Graves' hyperthyroidism and ophthalmopathy. TCR beta CDR3 region amplification was performed from RNA transcripts. RT-PCR in the first round (using the HTBI primer set) targeted the TCR CDR3. TCRdb reanalysed the multiplex PCR reads using MiXCR and keeps one entry per CDR3 protein. The sample lists a few hundred thousand distinct CDR3 sequences; 20% to 25% were seen once. Sequenced material: blood. The receptors were gathered from a man younger than 35 with Graves' hyperthyroidism.

At least ten counts were recorded for this clonotype. The V gene is TRBV6-2 or TRBV6-3, the J gene TRBJ2-7; perhaps TRBD1 as D (6 bases). This CDR3 region has 13 residues. Germline CDR1 is MNHEY and CDR2 is SVGEGT. Between the trimmed V and J ends, which lost 0 bases and 6 bases, there was a span of 9 bases. The CDR3 spells CASSYSTGLEQYF. For the CDR3, the DNA is TGTGCCAGCAGTTACTCGACAGGCCTCGAGCAGTACTTC.

This clonotype was observed at least ten times. The gene calls are TRBV6-1 and TRBJ2-5, with 7 bases matching TRBD1. J was trimmed by 5 bases and V by 5 bases; bases with no gene match: 8. The CDR3 consists of 14 residues. Germline V lookup: CDR1 MNHNS, CDR2 SASEGT. The DNA of the CDR3 is TGTGCCAGCAGTAAGACAGGGAATTTGGAGACCCAGTACTTC. It is translated as CASSKTGNLETQYF.

This clonotype was seen at least ten times. The rearrangement uses TRBV6-5 and TRBJ1-2; perhaps TRBD1 as D (5 bases). There are 14 residues in the CDR3. V gave up 4 bases and J gave up 4 bases, with 13 bases separating them. Germline loops: CDR1 MNHEY, CDR2 SVGAGI. This CDR3 is CASSSRGVSYGYTF. The CDR3 nucleotides read TGTGCCAGCAGTTCCCGAGGGGTTAGCTATGGCTACACCTTC.

This clonotype was counted many times. V is TRBV4-1 and J is TRBJ1-2; a possible D gene is TRBD1 (5 bases). Trimming stripped 8 bases from V and 5 bases from J, with 15 bases between. The CDR3 has 13 amino acids. In germline, CDR1 is MGHRA, CDR2 YSYEKL. CDR3 coding DNA: TGCGCCAGCCAGGGCCTGGGGGTATATGGCTACACCTTC. Protein product: CASQGLGVYGYTF.

The V gene is TRBV28, the J gene TRBJ1-1, with TRBD1 identical over 7 bases. Per germline, CDR1 MDHEN and CDR2 SYDVKM. The CDR3 contains 14 residues. J was trimmed by 0 bases and V by 8 bases; bases with no gene match: 6. CDR3 coding DNA: TGTGCCAGCCAACCCGGGACAGTGAACACTGAAGCTTTCTTT. This sequence encodes CASQPGTVNTEAFF.

This clonotype was recorded many times. V is TRBV18 and J is TRBJ1-1, with D unclear. Trimming removed 3 bases from V and 5 bases from J, with 13 bases in between. Germline assignment: CDR1 KGHSH and CDR2 LQKENI. The CDR3 spans 14 residues. In nucleotides, the CDR3 is TGTGCCAGCTCACCGACTCGGGCGCCGACTGAAGCTTTCTTT. It specifies CASSPTRAPTEAFF.

There are many counts of this clonotype. The chain has TRBV29-1 and TRBJ1-2; TRBD1 matches at 9 bases. Per the germline V gene, CDR1 is SQVTM and CDR2 is ANQGSEA. V was pared by 4 bases and J by 8 bases, with 11 bases of the junction left unmatched. The CDR3 is 14 residues long. This chain's CDR3 is CSVVGGTGINGYTF. DNA for the CDR3: TGCAGCGTTGTGGGGGGGACAGGGATCAACGGCTACACCTTC.

This clonotype was detected many times. This chain's CDR3 is CASSFQIAGETQYF. In nucleotides, the CDR3 is TGTGCCAGCAGCTTTCAGATTGCGGGGGAGACCCAGTACTTC. The chain is built from TRBV11-1 and TRBJ2-5; D is possibly TRBD2 (6 bases). Germline CDR1 is SGHAT and CDR2 is FQDESV (reference sequence). This CDR3 has 14 residues. Trimming removed 3 bases from V and 5 bases from J, with 13 bases in between.

This chain connects TRBV27 to TRBJ2-7; 7 nucleotides agree with TRBD2. The CDR3 is made up of 13 amino acids. Unmatched junction bases numbered 4, after V lost 6 bases and J lost 2 bases. CDR1 and CDR2 from the germline V gene are MNHEY and SMNVEV (reference sequence). The CDR3 loop reads CASRRSGAYEQYF. CDR3 nucleotides: TGTGCCAGCAGGAGAAGCGGGGCCTACGAGCAGTACTTC.

This clonotype was detected many times. V is TRBV12-3 or TRBV12-4 and J is TRBJ2-7; no definite D call. This CDR3 spans 13 amino acids. V was shortened by 6 bases and J by 3 bases, with 12 bases between the two germline ends. The DNA of the CDR3 is TGTGCCAGCAGCCTTCGTTGGGGCTACGAGCAGTACTTC. As protein: CASSLRWGYEQYF.

This clonotype was seen many times. V is TRBV15 and J is TRBJ2-5; 12 bases map to TRBD2. V was clipped by 5 bases and J by 5 bases; unmatched bases: 0. The CDR3 totals 13 residues. Germline V gene data show CDR1 as LNHNV and CDR2 as YYDKDF (reference sequence). The CDR3 sequence is CATSGLAGETQYF. The DNA of the CDR3 is TGTGCCACCAGCGGACTAGCGGGGGAGACCCAGTACTTC.